Listed below are T cell receptor beta chains from one sample, sequenced in a study of CD8 T cells in ankylosing spondylitis. Using its own MiXCR run on the 5' RACE reads, TCRdb lists one record per CDR3 protein. The sample holds more than 500,000 distinct CDR3 sequences, approximately 5% seen once. The sample consisted of blood, either unsorted or a sorted T cell fraction (not recorded which). The receptors originated from a male donor with ankylosing spondylitis. The CDR3 runs from the conserved cysteine through the conserved F or W. Each record gives: V gene, D gene, J gene, clone size, CDR3 DNA, CDR3 protein. D genes are given only for firm matches. Clone size, where shown, is once, few, many, or a class for clones that have expanded.

v_gene: TRBV27; d_gene: NA; j_gene: TRBJ2-7; abundance: many; CDR3nt: TGTGCCAGCAGTCTCGTTACAAGGTTTCCCTACGAGCAGTACTTC; CDR3aa: CASSLVTRFPYEQYF
v_gene: TRBV27; d_gene: NA; j_gene: TRBJ1-5; abundance: few; CDR3nt: TGTGCCAGCAGGGAGGGGGGCTATAGCAATCAGCCCCAGCATTTT; CDR3aa: CASREGGYSNQPQHF
v_gene: TRBV5-1; d_gene: NA; j_gene: TRBJ2-7; abundance: many; CDR3nt: TGCGCCAGCAGCTGGACAGATAGCTCCTACGAGCAGTACTTC; CDR3aa: CASSWTDSSYEQYF
v_gene: TRBV7-2; d_gene: NA; j_gene: TRBJ2-1; abundance: NA; CDR3nt: TGTGCCTGCAAAGGTCAGGGGATCTACAATGAGCAGTTCTTC; CDR3aa: CACKGQGIYNEQFF
v_gene: TRBV4-3; d_gene: NA; j_gene: TRBJ1-6; abundance: many; CDR3nt: TGCGCCAGCAGCCAAGAAAGGAATTCACCCCTCCACTTT; CDR3aa: CASSQERNSPLHF
v_gene: TRBV12-3/TRBV12-4; d_gene: NA; j_gene: TRBJ1-2; abundance: many; CDR3nt: TGTGCCAGCAGTTTAACGGTCGGCGGCTACACCTTC; CDR3aa: CASSLTVGGYTF
v_gene: TRBV2; d_gene: NA; j_gene: TRBJ2-6; abundance: NA; CDR3nt: TGTGCCAGCACTCGGGCTGCGAGCTCTGGGGCCAACGTCCTGACTTTC; CDR3aa: CASTRAASSGANVLTF
v_gene: TRBV7-2; d_gene: NA; j_gene: TRBJ2-5; abundance: many; CDR3nt: TGTGCCAGCAGCTTACTCAGGGAAGAGACCCAGTACTTC; CDR3aa: CASSLLREETQYF
v_gene: TRBV20-1; d_gene: TRBD2; j_gene: TRBJ2-3; abundance: many; CDR3nt: TGCAGTGCTAGAGATCGGCGACTAGCGGGATCGGATACGCAGTATTTT; CDR3aa: CSARDRRLAGSDTQYF
v_gene: TRBV7-2; d_gene: TRBD1; j_gene: TRBJ2-7; abundance: few; CDR3nt: TGTGCCAGCAGCTTCAGACGGACAGGGGAGGCCGAGCAGTACTTC; CDR3aa: CASSFRRTGEAEQYF
v_gene: TRBV10-3; d_gene: TRBD1; j_gene: TRBJ1-5; abundance: NA; CDR3nt: TGTGCCATCAGGGGGGACAGGGATCAGCCCCAGCATTTT; CDR3aa: CAIRGDRDQPQHF
v_gene: TRBV5-1; d_gene: NA; j_gene: TRBJ2-5; abundance: many; CDR3nt: TGCGCCAGCAGCCATCTCGACAAACAAGAGACCCAGTACTTC; CDR3aa: CASSHLDKQETQYF
v_gene: TRBV7-8; d_gene: TRBD1; j_gene: TRBJ1-1; abundance: many; CDR3nt: TGTGCCAGCAGCCCCGATCGGGACAGTGAAGCTTTCTTT; CDR3aa: CASSPDRDSEAFF
v_gene: TRBV11-2; d_gene: TRBD2; j_gene: TRBJ2-1; abundance: few; CDR3nt: TGTGCCAGCAGCTTAGGACCTAGCGGAACCTACAATGAGCAGTTCTTC; CDR3aa: CASSLGPSGTYNEQFF
v_gene: TRBV20-1; d_gene: NA; j_gene: TRBJ2-3; abundance: many; CDR3nt: TGCAGTGCTAGAGCTCGTCCAGATACGCAGTATTTT; CDR3aa: CSARARPDTQYF
v_gene: TRBV29-1; d_gene: TRBD1; j_gene: TRBJ2-5; abundance: once; CDR3nt: TGCAGCTTCGACAGGGTGGAGGAGACCCAGTACTTC; CDR3aa: CSFDRVEETQYF
v_gene: TRBV5-1; d_gene: TRBD1; j_gene: TRBJ2-1; abundance: many; CDR3nt: TGCGCCAGCAGCTTATTTGTGGGGGGACAGGGGTACGATGAGCAGTTCTTC; CDR3aa: CASSLFVGGQGYDEQFF
v_gene: TRBV11-2; d_gene: NA; j_gene: TRBJ1-5; abundance: many; CDR3nt: TGTGCCAGCAGCTTCCGGGACGGAAATCAGCCCCAGCATTTT; CDR3aa: CASSFRDGNQPQHF
v_gene: TRBV10-3; d_gene: TRBD1; j_gene: TRBJ1-1; abundance: many; CDR3nt: TGTGCCATCAGCGAAAACTTACAGGGGGCAGGCACTGAAGCTTTCTTT; CDR3aa: CAISENLQGAGTEAFF
v_gene: TRBV12-3/TRBV12-4; d_gene: NA; j_gene: TRBJ2-4; abundance: many; CDR3nt: TGTGCCAGCAGTGTAACAGGGTTAGCCAAAAACATTCAGTACTTC; CDR3aa: CASSVTGLAKNIQYF
v_gene: TRBV29-1; d_gene: NA; j_gene: TRBJ2-1; abundance: many; CDR3nt: TGCAGCGTTGTTCGGAGTTTTAATGAGCAGTTCTTC; CDR3aa: CSVVRSFNEQFF
v_gene: TRBV20-1; d_gene: NA; j_gene: TRBJ2-1; abundance: many; CDR3nt: TGCAGTGCTAGAGCATCAGGGGATTATACCTACAATGAGCAGTTCTTC; CDR3aa: CSARASGDYTYNEQFF
v_gene: TRBV4-3; d_gene: TRBD2; j_gene: TRBJ2-3; abundance: many; CDR3nt: TGCGCCAGCAGCCAAGATCCAACTAGCGGGGGTGGAGATACGCAGTATTTT; CDR3aa: CASSQDPTSGGGDTQYF
v_gene: TRBV5-6; d_gene: TRBD1; j_gene: TRBJ2-7; abundance: many; CDR3nt: TGTGCCAGCAGTAGGGACAGGACCTCCTACGAGCAGTACTTC; CDR3aa: CASSRDRTSYEQYF
v_gene: TRBV5-7; d_gene: NA; j_gene: TRBJ2-5; abundance: NA; CDR3nt: TGTGCCAGGAGCCGCGGGCACCAAGAGACCCAGTACTTC; CDR3aa: CARSRGHQETQYF
v_gene: TRBV20-1; d_gene: NA; j_gene: TRBJ2-1; abundance: many; CDR3nt: TGCAGTGCTACAGACAGAACAAACAATGAGCAGTTCTTC; CDR3aa: CSATDRTNNEQFF
v_gene: TRBV27; d_gene: NA; j_gene: TRBJ1-1; abundance: many; CDR3nt: TGTGCCAGCAGTTTAAAACCGATGAACACTGAAGCTTTCTTT; CDR3aa: CASSLKPMNTEAFF
v_gene: TRBV20-1; d_gene: NA; j_gene: TRBJ1-2; abundance: many; CDR3nt: TGCAGTGCTAGAGCAATTAACTATGGCTACACCTTC; CDR3aa: CSARAINYGYTF
v_gene: TRBV27; d_gene: TRBD1; j_gene: TRBJ1-2; abundance: many; CDR3nt: TGTGCCAGCAGCCGGACAGGGTATAACTATGGCTACACCTTC; CDR3aa: CASSRTGYNYGYTF
v_gene: TRBV7-3; d_gene: NA; j_gene: TRBJ2-3; abundance: many; CDR3nt: TGTGCCAGCAGCTTAAACCCAGGGGAGACAGATACGCAGTATTTT; CDR3aa: CASSLNPGETDTQYF
v_gene: TRBV10-2; d_gene: TRBD1; j_gene: TRBJ1-2; abundance: many; CDR3nt: TGCGCCAGCAGTGATTTAAGGGACAGCTCCTTTGGCTACACCTTC; CDR3aa: CASSDLRDSSFGYTF
v_gene: TRBV6-6; d_gene: NA; j_gene: TRBJ1-2; abundance: many; CDR3nt: TGTGCCAGCAGTTACGACAGTAACTACGGCTACACCTTC; CDR3aa: CASSYDSNYGYTF
v_gene: TRBV4-2; d_gene: NA; j_gene: TRBJ1-1; abundance: many; CDR3nt: TGTGCCAGCAGCCAAGATGTGTGGGGGAACACTGAAGCTTTCTTT; CDR3aa: CASSQDVWGNTEAFF
v_gene: TRBV9; d_gene: TRBD2; j_gene: TRBJ2-7; abundance: many; CDR3nt: TGTGCCAGCAGCGAGGGACTAGCGGGAACCTACGAGCAGTACTTC; CDR3aa: CASSEGLAGTYEQYF
v_gene: TRBV7-2; d_gene: NA; j_gene: TRBJ2-1; abundance: few; CDR3nt: TGTGCCAGCAGTCGTATCGGCAATTCCTACAATGAGCAGTTCTTC; CDR3aa: CASSRIGNSYNEQFF
v_gene: TRBV7-2; d_gene: NA; j_gene: TRBJ2-7; abundance: many; CDR3nt: TGTGCCAGCAGCGGGGGGCTGTTAGACTACGAGCAGTACTTC; CDR3aa: CASSGGLLDYEQYF
v_gene: TRBV12-3/TRBV12-4; d_gene: NA; j_gene: TRBJ2-7; abundance: many; CDR3nt: TGTGCCAGCAGGACCGGGAGCTCCTACGAGCAGTACTTC; CDR3aa: CASRTGSSYEQYF
v_gene: TRBV19; d_gene: TRBD1; j_gene: TRBJ1-1; abundance: few; CDR3nt: TGTGCCAGTAGTTCCCCCGGGACAGGATCGAGGACTGAAGCTTTCTTT; CDR3aa: CASSSPGTGSRTEAFF
v_gene: TRBV5-6; d_gene: TRBD2; j_gene: TRBJ2-5; abundance: many; CDR3nt: TGTGCCAGCAGCTTAAGAGCGGGATGGGAGACCCAGTACTTC; CDR3aa: CASSLRAGWETQYF
v_gene: TRBV11-1; d_gene: TRBD1; j_gene: TRBJ1-1; abundance: many; CDR3nt: TGTGCCAGCAGCTTTCAGGGGGCGATTGGCACTGAAGCTTTCTTT; CDR3aa: CASSFQGAIGTEAFF
v_gene: TRBV7-2; d_gene: TRBD1; j_gene: TRBJ1-2; abundance: many; CDR3nt: TGTGCCAGCAGCTCAAAGACAGGGACCTTCGGCGGCTACACCTTC; CDR3aa: CASSSKTGTFGGYTF